The rows below give T cell receptor beta chains drawn from one sample of a study of T cell clones after liver transplantation. Data came from immunoSEQ multiplex PCR; TCRdb stores just in-frame clones and leaves some out. Of around 76,000 clones listed, 80% are singletons. Sequences were derived from CD4+ T cells from blood, sampled 12 months after liver transplant. The receptors shown here come from a human patient who received a liver transplant. Some of the T cells may derive from the graft donor. CDR3s include the opening cysteine and the closing phenylalanine or tryptophan. The D gene is left open where the match is weak. Some rows mark clone size as missing; the rest say once, few, many or name a class of expanded clone.

D gene,V gene,J gene,clone size,CDR3 length,CDR3 DNA,CDR3 protein
.,TRBV6-6,TRBJ2-1,.,15,TGTGCCAGCAGTTACTCGGTCTTTGGTGAGAATGAGCAGTTCTTC,CASSYSVFGENEQFF
.,TRBV11-1,TRBJ1-2,.,15,TGTGCCAGCAGCTTAGGAGACAGGAAAAACTATGGCTACACCTTC,CASSLGDRKNYGYTF
.,TRBV2,TRBJ1-2,few,13,TGTGCCAGCAGTGAAAGGGGGGCGGGAGGCTACACCTTC,CASSERGAGGYTF
.,TRBV9,TRBJ2-3,few,12,TGTGCCAGCAGCGTAGGAGAGAACACGCAGTATTTT,CASSVGENTQYF
TRBD1,TRBV11-2,TRBJ2-7,once,15,TGTGCCAGCAGCTTAGGGACAGGGGGAGGCTACGAGCAGTACTTC,CASSLGTGGGYEQYF
.,TRBV6-1,TRBJ1-2,few,13,TGTGCCAGCAGTGAGATCCAGCTCTATGGCTACACCTTC,CASSEIQLYGYTF
TRBD2,TRBV5-6,TRBJ2-2,.,16,TGTGCCAGCAGCCCTTTAGGGAGGGTGGACACCGGGGAGCTGTTTTTT,CASSPLGRVDTGELFF
.,TRBV9,TRBJ2-1,.,15,TGTGCCAGCAGCGTAGAAGGTCGGTCCCACAATGAGCAGTTCTTC,CASSVEGRSHNEQFF
.,TRBV5-1,TRBJ2-3,.,14,TGCGCCAGCAGCTTGGGGGCTGCGGAAGATACGCAGTATTTT,CASSLGAAEDTQYF
TRBD1,TRBV28,TRBJ1-4,.,17,TGTGCCAGCTTACGAGACAGGGCCCCCAGTCCCAATGAAAAACTGTTTTTT,CASLRDRAPSPNEKLFF
.,TRBV5-1,TRBJ2-2,.,15,TGCGCCAGCAGCCTCGCTTTGTCCAACACCGGGGAGCTGTTTTTT,CASSLALSNTGELFF
.,TRBV19,TRBJ2-1,.,15,TGTGCCAGTAGTATTTCAGCAGAGAGCTACAATGAGCAGTTCTTC,CASSISAESYNEQFF
TRBD1,TRBV29-1,TRBJ2-7,.,14,TGCAGCGTTACCGGGGGCAGGGGGCAATACGAGCAGTACTTC,CSVTGGRGQYEQYF
.,TRBV4-1,TRBJ2-5,.,12,TGCGCCAGCAGCCTGATCGGAGAGACCCAGTACTTC,CASSLIGETQYF
.,TRBV9,TRBJ2-3,few,14,TGTGCCAGCAGCTTCACCGGGCCGACAGATACGCAGTATTTT,CASSFTGPTDTQYF
TRBD2,TRBV19,TRBJ2-7,.,17,TGTGCCAGTAACTCTCGGACTAGCGGGAGGCTCTCCTACGAGCAGTACTTC,CASNSRTSGRLSYEQYF
.,TRBV19,TRBJ1-5,.,14,TGTGCCAGTAGCGATACCGGGACGGTGAAGCCCCAGCATTTT,CASSDTGTVKPQHF
.,TRBV7-9,TRBJ2-1,.,15,TGTGCCAGCAGCTTAGATGGGCCTCGGGTCAATGAGCAGTTCTTC,CASSLDGPRVNEQFF
.,TRBV18,TRBJ2-7,.,17,TGTGCCAGCTCACCACCTATGGCTAGCGCCTTCTCCTACGAGCAGTACTTC,CASSPPMASAFSYEQYF
TRBD1,TRBV28,TRBJ2-1,.,12,TGTGCCACCACGGGACAGTACAATGAGCAGTTCTTC,CATTGQYNEQFF
TRBD1,TRBV19,TRBJ2-2,.,14,TGTGCCAGTAGTAACACAGGGGGAACCGGGGAGCTGTTTTTT,CASSNTGGTGELFF